This T cell receptor beta chain is from a study of Ad26.COV2.S vaccination and SARS-CoV-2 variants. In the study overall: COV1001, an Ad26.COV2.S trial, supplied this vaccine-arm donor. In the study, Ad26.COV2.S was injected intramuscularly once, or twice 56 days apart. Broader study findings: People who got the vaccine had more spike-specific TCR breadth than people who got placebo.

Sample treatment: around 19 received Ad26.COV2.S at low or high dose, single or two shots; 5 received placebo; per-sample allocation not given. At day 63 after the first vaccine or placebo injection, samples were drawn. Produced via immunoSEQ multiplex PCR; TCRdb's table is partial and in-frame only. The sample lists a few hundred thousand clones, more than 75% occurring once. This clone has just one count. Its antigen is currently unknown. This sample comprised peripheral blood, obtained in a trial of Ad26.COV2.S vaccine versus placebo. This TCR derives from a person aged 18-65 years who received the Ad26.COV2.S COVID-19 vaccine or a placebo.

The CDR3 region has the DNA TGCGCCAGCAGTCCAGACGGAATTATTAACTATGGCTACACCTTC. It yields the protein CASSPDGIINYGYTF. V usage is TRBV4-3 and J usage is TRBJ1-2, with D uncertain. The germline gives CDR1 LGHNA, CDR2 YSLEER. This CDR3 comprises 15 residues. Trimming removed 6 bases from V and 1 base from J, with 15 bases in between.